This T cell receptor (beta chain) appears in the sequencing data of a study of a mutant IDH1 vaccine in newly diagnosed glioma. With respect to this clone: What it binds is unknown.

Documented time point: week 35, safety follow-up. Vaccine doses each comprised 300 ug of mutant IDH1 20-mer peptide, with topical imiquimod. Patients were given eight vaccinations, scheduled in weeks 1, 3, 5, 7, 11, 15, 19 and 23. The CDR3 covers 15 residues. Germline CDR1 MNHNS, CDR2 SASEGT. Trimming took off 6 bases at V and 0 bases at J, with 12 bases between the two ends. TCRdb keeps only in-frame clones here, not all; method: immunoSEQ multiplex PCR. This table holds over 25,000 clones, around three quarters found once. The sample here was PBMCs, taken from a glioma patient whose treatment included an IDH1 peptide vaccine. This TCR was sampled from a woman in her 30s with glioma. Some clones in this sample may be carry-over from other donors' samples. The rearrangement links TRBV6-1 to TRBJ1-5; D gene unclear. The CDR3: CASRGVSRSNQPQHF. CDR3 in DNA: TGTGCCAGCAGAGGAGTGTCGCGTAGCAATCAGCCCCAGCATTTT.